This TCR beta chain was documented in a study of radiotherapy plus CTLA-4 blockade in lung cancer. General study results and limits: Strongest reported response predictors: early blood clone changes and post-radiation interferon-beta.

The ends lost 3 bases at V and 8 bases at J; junction bases unmatched: 10. The germline gives CDR1 SGHNT, CDR2 YYREEE (reference sequence). The length of the CDR3 is 15 residues. Clones were read by immunoSEQ multiplex PCR, and TCRdb kept only the in-frame ones, dropping some. The sample has tens of thousands of clones; 85% to 90% are singletons. About this clone: What it binds is unknown.

The source is a human donor with non-small cell lung cancer who had stable disease on radiotherapy plus ipilimumab. Specimen: peripheral blood, collected from a patient treated with radiotherapy plus ipilimumab. The chain has TRBV5-4 and TRBJ1-4; 7 bases are a match to TRBD1. In nucleotides, the CDR3 is TGTGCCAGCAGCTCTGCAACAGGGGAGTCCGAAAAACTGTTTTTT. As protein: CASSSATGESEKLFF.